The 27 T cell receptor beta chains listed next were all sequenced from one sample in a study of T-cell memory formation after mild COVID-19. Using its own MiXCR run on the 5' RACE reads, TCRdb lists one record per CDR3 protein. The sample carries approximately 340,000 distinct CDR3 sequences, approximately 12% recorded once. The sample comprised PBMCs or a T cell subset sorted from them (not recorded which). These receptors were collected from a man aged 18-30 years who had mild COVID-19 (a few samples of this study predate the infection). Cell type and time point are not known.

The chain employs TRBV6-2 or TRBV6-3 and TRBJ1-2; TRBD1 matches 7 bases. V was pared by 1 base and J by 4 bases, with 6 bases of the junction left unmatched. CDR1 and CDR2 from the germline V gene are MNHEY and SVGEGT. The CDR3 runs 15 residues. The CDR3 loop is CASSYFYRDSYGYTF. The CDR3 nucleotides read TGTGCCAGCAGTTACTTTTATAGGGACAGCTATGGCTACACCTTC.

The gene calls are TRBV5-5 and TRBJ2-1, with 10 bases aligning to TRBD1. The CDR3 runs to 14 residues. Germline V lookup: CDR1 SGHKS, CDR2 YYEKEE (reference sequence). The junction had 6 bases not matched to a gene; V was cut back by 2 bases and J by 10 bases. The CDR3 spells CASSLGQGVGEQFF. CDR3 bases: TGTGCCAGCAGCTTAGGACAGGGGGTAGGGGAGCAGTTCTTC. The full variable domain, rest sourced from reference TRBV5-5 and TRBJ2-1, is DAGVTQSPTHLIKTRGQQVTLRCSPISGHKSVSWYQQVLGQGPQFIFQYYEKEERGRGNFPDRFSARQFPNYSSELNVNALLLGDSALYLCASSLGQGVGEQFFGPGTRLTVL.

This clonotype was seen many times. The chain combines TRBV7-8 with TRBJ1-3; no reliable D call. CDR1 is SGHVS and CDR2 is FQNEAQ in the germline V gene. The length of the CDR3 is 12 residues. V was clipped by 2 bases and J by 4 bases, with 3 bases between them. CDR3 in DNA: TGTGCCAGCAGCTTACAGGGAAACACCATATATTTT. This gives the protein CASSLQGNTIYF. The whole variable domain, filled in from reference TRBV7-8 and TRBJ1-3, reads GAGVSQSPRYKVAKRGQDVALRCDPISGHVSLFWYQQALGQGPEFLTYFQNEAQLDKSGLPSDRFFAERPEGSVSTLKIQRTQQEDSAVYLCASSLQGNTIYFGEGSWLTVV.

V gene TRBV6-5 combines with J gene TRBJ2-2, with 9 bases that match TRBD2. The CDR3 spans 17 residues. V was clipped by 7 bases and J by 5 bases; unmatched bases: 14. Per germline, CDR1 MNHEY and CDR2 SVGAGI. CDR3 sequence: CASKRGEASPRTGELFF. For the CDR3, the DNA is TGTGCCAGCAAGCGGGGGGAGGCGTCGCCCAGGACCGGGGAGCTGTTTTTT.

V usage is TRBV5-4 and J usage is TRBJ2-1; weak D call: TRBD2 (5 bases). CDR3 size: 13 residues. CDR1 and CDR2 (germline): SGHNT, YYREEE (reference sequence). The ends were cut back, 3 bases at V and 8 bases at J, with 12 bases in the middle. The CDR3 region is CASSSDFPYEQFF. The CDR3 DNA is TGTGCCAGCAGCTCGGACTTCCCTTATGAGCAGTTCTTC.

This clonotype has a handful of counts. The chain recombines TRBV7-9 with TRBJ1-2; the match to TRBD1 covers 8 bases. The CDR3 contains 15 residues. Germline CDR1 is SEHNR and CDR2 is FQNEAQ (reference sequence). V trimming: 5 bases; J trimming: 8 bases; junction bases outside the gene matches: 13. The DNA of the CDR3 is TGTGCCAGCAGCCGCCTCGTGACAGGGGTTGAGGGCTACACCTTC. Encoded protein: CASSRLVTGVEGYTF.

The sample holds a few counts of this clonotype. This chain connects TRBV5-1 to TRBJ2-5; perhaps TRBD2 as D (5 bases). The germline CDR1 and CDR2 sequences are SGHRS and YFSETQ. The CDR3 runs 14 residues. V shed 4 bases and J shed 4 bases, with 14 bases lying between them. CDR3 sequence reads: CASSSPTSSETQYF. CDR3 DNA: TGCGCCAGCAGCAGCCCTACTAGTTCAGAGACCCAGTACTTC.

The chain links TRBV7-6 to TRBJ2-1; either TRBD1 or TRBD2 may supply D (6 bases each). This CDR3 comprises 15 residues. The V end was cut by 3 bases, the J end by 3 bases, with 12 bases between. The V gene's germline CDR1 is SGHVS and CDR2 FNYEAQ. CDR3 bases: TGTGCCAGCAGCTTTGCCGGGGGCCGCTACAATGAGCAGTTCTTC. Translating it yields CASSFAGGRYNEQFF. Using reference TRBV7-6 and TRBJ2-1 for the parts outside the CDR3, the full variable domain is GAGVSQSPRYKVTKRGQDVALRCDPISGHVSLYWYRQALGQGPEFLTYFNYEAQQDKSGLPNDRFSAERPEGSISTLTIQRTEQRDSAMYRCASSFAGGRYNEQFFGPGTRLTVL.

This clonotype was seen many times. This rearrangement joins TRBV9 to TRBJ1-1, with D perhaps matching TRBD1 (6 bases). CDR1 is SGDLS, CDR2 YYNGEE, per germline. This CDR3 is built from 15 residues. V was pared by 3 bases and J by 5 bases, with 17 bases between. CDR3 in amino acids: CASSDVQGLVTEAFF. CDR3 in DNA: TGTGCCAGCAGCGACGTTCAGGGGCTGGTAACTGAAGCTTTCTTT. Combining the CDR3 with reference TRBV9 and TRBJ1-1 gives the whole variable domain DSGVTQTPKHLITATGQRVTLRCSPRSGDLSVYWYQQSLDQGLQFLIQYYNGEERAKGNILERFSAQQFPDLHSELNLSSLELGDSALYFCASSDVQGLVTEAFFGQGTRLTVV.

The chain has TRBV20-1 and TRBJ2-3, with a tentative D call TRBD1 (6 bases). The CDR3 runs 14 residues. Looked up from germline, CDR1 is DFQATT and CDR2 is SNEGSKA (reference sequence). Trimming pared 3 bases from V and 0 bases from J, leaving 10 bases between. The chain's CDR3 is CSARRTASTDTQYF. CDR3 sequence (DNA): TGCAGTGCTAGGAGGACAGCGAGCACAGATACGCAGTATTTT.

The chain couples TRBV5-1 to TRBJ2-5, with TRBD2 matching 13 bases. Germline V gene lookup returns CDR1 SGHRS and CDR2 YFSETQ. J gave up 0 bases and V 4 bases, and 3 bases lay outside the gene matches. The CDR3 consists of 16 residues. The CDR3 DNA follows: TGCGCCAGCAGCCAGGGACTAGCGGGGTACCAAGAGACCCAGTACTTC. Translating it yields CASSQGLAGYQETQYF.

This clonotype came up a few times. The rearrangement uses TRBV10-1 and TRBJ2-2, with TRBD1 as a possible D gene (6 bases). Trimming stripped 5 bases from V and 5 bases from J, with 12 bases between. The CDR3 contains 14 residues. Germline CDR1 WNHNN, CDR2 SYGVQD (reference sequence). CDR3 nucleotide sequence: TGCGCCAGCAGTTCAGGGGCCTGGACCGGGGAGCTGTTTTTT. The encoded protein is CASSSGAWTGELFF.

The gene calls are TRBV7-2 and TRBJ2-7; D possibly corresponds to TRBD2 (5 bases). V was clipped by 1 base and J by 2 bases, with 9 bases between them. This CDR3 is built from 14 residues. The germline V gene has CDR1 SGHTA and CDR2 FQGNSA. CDR3 DNA: TGTGCCAGCAGCTTAGGGTGGCGGGCCTACGAGCAGTACTTC. Its translation: CASSLGWRAYEQYF.

This clonotype was counted a few times. The chain employs TRBV20-1 and TRBJ2-1; D not resolved. Germline CDR1 DFQATT, CDR2 SNEGSKA (reference sequence). The CDR3 covers 12 residues. Trimming pared 0 bases from V and 10 bases from J, leaving 10 bases between. The CDR3 bases are TGCAGTGCTAGAGATCACGGACGGGAGCAGTTCTTC. It encodes CSARDHGREQFF.

This clonotype has a handful of counts. J is TRBJ1-2 and V is TRBV7-9, with D uncertain. CDR1 and CDR2 (germline): SEHNR, FQNEAQ (reference sequence). V was trimmed by 3 bases and J by 4 bases, leaving 15 bases between them. This CDR3 is built from 15 residues. The CDR3 loop reads CASSFEELPVYGYTF. The DNA of the CDR3 is TGTGCCAGCAGCTTTGAAGAACTACCAGTCTATGGCTACACCTTC.

The chain carries TRBV7-2 and TRBJ2-2; no clear D gene. Trimming removed 3 bases from V and 5 bases from J, with 4 bases in between. The CDR3 totals 12 residues. CDR1 is SGHTA and CDR2 is FQGNSA in the germline V gene. CDR3 nucleotides: TGTGCCAGCAGCTTCCAGACCGGGGAGCTGTTTTTT. Its translation is CASSFQTGELFF.

This clonotype was counted a few times. The rearrangement joins TRBV12-3 or TRBV12-4 to TRBJ2-4, with a weak D call TRBD1 (5 bases). The V end was cut by 5 bases, the J end by 1 base, with 15 bases between. The CDR3 loop spans 16 amino acids. The CDR3: CASSDGWGFAKNIQYF. The CDR3 DNA follows: TGTGCCAGCAGTGACGGGTGGGGCTTTGCCAAAAACATTCAGTACTTC.

The chain employs TRBV27 and TRBJ1-2, with 7 bases lining up with TRBD1. Germline V gene sequence: CDR1 MNHEY, CDR2 SMNVEV (reference sequence). V shed 3 bases, J shed 7 bases, and the junction held 5 bases outside the gene matches. The CDR3 covers 13 residues. The CDR3 loop is CASSFSRGVGYTF. The CDR3 DNA reads as TGTGCCAGCAGTTTCTCCAGGGGGGTTGGCTACACCTTC.

This clonotype was seen a few times. The gene calls are TRBV7-6 and TRBJ2-7; TRBD1 matches at 7 bases. The CDR3 is made up of 14 amino acids. CDR1 and CDR2 from the germline V gene are SGHVS and FNYEAQ. Trimming removed 5 bases from V and 1 base from J; junction bases left unmatched: 5. CDR3 sequence: CASSTGTASYEQYF. The CDR3 DNA reads as TGTGCCAGCAGCACCGGGACAGCATCCTACGAGCAGTACTTC.

V usage is TRBV5-1 and J usage is TRBJ2-7, with TRBD1 identical over 8 bases. Losses at the gene ends were 1 base for V and 2 bases for J; bases not matched to a gene: 5. Germline CDR1 reads SGHRS; CDR2 reads YFSETQ. There are 15 residues in the CDR3. As DNA, the CDR3 is TGCGCCAGCAGCTTGCGGGGACAGGTGACCTACGAGCAGTACTTC. It codes for CASSLRGQVTYEQYF.

The table lists this clonotype with a few counts. CDR3 sequence: CATSSRDSSLYGYTF. The CDR3, as DNA: TGTGCCACCAGCAGCCGGGACAGTAGTCTCTATGGCTACACCTTC. The V and J genes are TRBV15 and TRBJ1-2; 7 bases line up with TRBD1. CDR1 LNHNV and CDR2 YYDKDF come from the germline V gene (reference sequence). The CDR3 runs 15 residues. The trim removed 3 bases at V and 4 bases at J, leaving 8 bases unmatched.

The chain uses TRBV6-2 or TRBV6-3 and TRBJ1-1, with D perhaps matching TRBD1 (6 bases). The CDR3 covers 16 residues. V was shortened by 4 bases and J by 4 bases, with 19 bases between the two germline ends. In germline, CDR1 is MNHEY, CDR2 SVGEGT. The CDR3 loop is CASSLRGGQGVTEAFF. The CDR3 DNA sequence: TGTGCCAGCAGTTTACGCGGGGGGCAGGGTGTCACTGAAGCTTTCTTT.

V usage is TRBV5-1 and J usage is TRBJ1-2, with 8 bases lining up with TRBD1. V lost 4 bases and J lost 3; bases outside the gene matches: 8. The germline V gene has CDR1 SGHRS and CDR2 YFSETQ. This CDR3 comprises 15 residues. CDR3 DNA: TGCGCCAGCAGCACAGGGGGGAGCGCGGACTATGGCTACACCTTC. Protein product: CASSTGGSADYGYTF.

The V call is TRBV5-6, the J call TRBJ1-2; TRBD1 matches at 7 bases. CDR3 length: 15 residues. The V gene end was trimmed by 5 bases and the J gene end by 3 bases; junction bases not matched to a gene: 10. The V gene's germline CDR1 is SGHDT and CDR2 YYEEEE. This CDR3 is CASRGSTGQDYGYTF. The CDR3 DNA reads as TGTGCCAGCAGAGGTTCGACAGGGCAGGACTATGGCTACACCTTC.

The rearrangement links TRBV12-3 or TRBV12-4 to TRBJ2-3; maybe TRBD1 (6 bases). V gave up 3 bases and J gave up 0 bases, with 10 bases separating them. The CDR3 covers 15 residues. The chain's CDR3 is CASSFPGASTDTQYF. The CDR3 nucleotides are TGTGCCAGCAGTTTTCCAGGGGCTAGCACAGATACGCAGTATTTT.

The CDR3 region has the DNA TGTGCCACCAGCTCCCGACTAGCGAGGAACACAGATACGCAGTATTTT. Translating it yields CATSSRLARNTDTQYF. This chain links TRBV15 with TRBJ2-3, with TRBD2 matching 8 bases. Trimming removed 5 bases from V and 2 bases from J; junction bases left unmatched: 9. Per the germline V gene, CDR1 is LNHNV and CDR2 is YYDKDF (reference sequence). The CDR3 length is 16 residues. Using reference TRBV15 and TRBJ2-3 for the parts outside the CDR3, the full variable domain is DAMVIQNPRYQVTQFGKPVTLSCSQTLNHNVMYWYQQKSSQAPKLLFHYYDKDFNNEADTPDNFQSRRPNTSFCFLDIRSPGLGDTAMYLCATSSRLARNTDTQYFGPGTRLTVL.

The J gene is TRBJ1-1, the V gene TRBV18; D gene uncertain. V dropped 3 bases and J dropped 0 bases, with 17 bases sitting between them. There are 17 residues in the CDR3. Germline V lookup: CDR1 KGHSH, CDR2 LQKENI. The CDR3 loop is CASSPSQVGVMNTEAFF. The CDR3 nucleotides are TGTGCCAGCTCACCTTCGCAGGTTGGGGTAATGAACACTGAAGCTTTCTTT. The whole variable domain, filled in from reference TRBV18 and TRBJ1-1, reads NAGVMQNPRHLVRRRGQEARLRCSPMKGHSHVYWYRQLPEEGLKFMVYLQKENIIDESGMPKERFSAEFPKEGPSILRIQQVVRGDSAAYFCASSPSQVGVMNTEAFFGQGTRLTVV.